The present entry profiles one T cell receptor beta chain with its context. Its antigen is currently not known. Within one base of it there is no much larger clone, and no base qualities were kept. The collaborating institutions used their own protocols to collect whole blood in K2EDTA tubes. For TCRbeta analysis, collaborator samples were shipped as frozen whole blood, as isolated PBMCs, or as DNA extracted from either sample type. These data belong to a study of blood T cell repertoires in COVID-19 (dated by TCRdb to the early 2020s). For the study in its entirety: Collaborator samples came from the United States, Italy and Spain and covered acute and convalescent phases of COVID-19. The prospective study material was composed of cDNA or gDNA derived from T cells, B-cell-depleted T cells, or PBMCs. Subjects who had been exposed to COVID-19, were actively infected with it, or had recovered from it provided the deeply sampled blood TCRbeta repertoires that made up the dataset. The repertoires were released in a freely available public database meant as a resource for research on the immune response to SARS-CoV-2. The samples were drawn from two sources: the first 160 participants of the ongoing ImmuneRACE study, and some 1,300 subjects contributed by 6 global collaborators. The sample metadata nearly always contained a de-identified subject ID, COVID-19 status, age in years and sex. Where available, HLA class I and class II types were obtained from metadata supplied by the sample provider rather than from assay-based typing.

The immunoSEQ Assay, a bias-controlled multiplex PCR, was used to amplify TCRbeta CDR3 regions from genomic DNA. In the source study's methods: Nucleated cell counts per sample were estimated from amplification of reference gene primers within the assay. Sequence reads were collapsed and filtered to measure the absolute abundance of every unique TCRbeta CDR3 rearrangement. For each sample, productive Simpson clonality was calculated by taking the square root of Simpson's diversity index across productive rearrangements. TCRdb holds this immuneACCESS table with in-frame rearrangements only. Some clones are missing; in checked studies, unresolved V genes explain under half, and the rest has no known cause. The V and J calls and clone size come from that table; D and trimming were worked out from the DNA. Counted in this sample were more than 150,000 clones; approximately 80% of them appeared once. 2.5% to 3.5% of the sample goes to the ten largest clones.

Results and caveats for the whole study, not just this receptor: The amount of clinical and demographic metadata varied by source and participant and was provided uncurated.

The CDR3 runs 14 amino acids, cysteine and phenylalanine included. The only DNA kept is the CDR3, 42 bases in frame from the first base. CDR1 and CDR2, looked up from the germline V gene (reference sequence), are LNHNV and YYDKDF. V is shortened by 4 bases, J by 0 bases, and the region joining them spans 9 bases. This receptor was taken from a woman in her fifties or sixties with acute or convalescent COVID-19. Sample: peripheral blood. The chain employs TRBV15 and TRBJ2-5; too little of a D gene remains to name it. In nucleotide form, the sequence is TGTGCCACCAGCAAAAAACCGGACCAAGAGACCCAGTACTTC. Translated, this gives CATSKKPDQETQYF.